The 21 T cell receptor beta chains given below trace back to one sample, sequenced in a study of lymphopenia after photon versus proton radiotherapy. TCRdb's copy holds only in-frame clones and misses some; the assay was immunoSEQ multiplex PCR. The data show 15,000 to 20,000 clones, 75% to 90% seen once. The material sequenced was peripheral blood, taken from a patient treated with proton-based radiotherapy. All receptors come from a woman in her fifties or sixties with cholangiocarcinoma. Some clones in this sample may be carry-over from other donors' samples.

The CDR3 DNA reads TGTGCCAGCTCACCACGGTCAATAACAGGGGGCCGTAATGAAAAACTGTTTTTT. Its translation: CASSPRSITGGRNEKLFF. J is TRBJ1-4 and V is TRBV18, with 9 bases matching TRBD1. This CDR3 contains 18 residues. In germline, CDR1 is KGHSH, CDR2 LQKENI. V trimming: 1 base; J trimming: 4 bases; junction bases outside the gene matches: 10.

Concerning this clone itself: Other DNA sequences within the sample encode an identical CDR3. The CDR3 here is CAISGGTNEKLFF. CDR3 in DNA: TGTGCCATCAGTGGGGGAACTAATGAAAAACTGTTTTTT. The chain recombines TRBV10-3 with TRBJ1-4; D gene ambiguous. Trimming pared 4 bases from V and 1 base from J, leaving 4 bases between. The CDR3 has 13 amino acids. The germline gives CDR1 ENHRY, CDR2 SYGVKD.

The chain combines TRBV7-8 with TRBJ2-1; D is undetermined. This CDR3 contains 15 residues. V lost 2 bases, J lost 3 bases, and 11 bases lay in between. CDR1 SGHVS and CDR2 FQNEAQ come from the germline V gene. The CDR3 nucleotides are TGTGCCAGCAGCTTATTCGGAGACGTCTACAATGAGCAGTTCTTC. Its protein product is CASSLFGDVYNEQFF.

The chain links TRBV5-4 to TRBJ2-5; 12 nucleotides align to TRBD2. Germline CDR1 SGHNT, CDR2 YYREEE (reference sequence). The CDR3 has 16 residues. Trimming took 4 bases from V and 4 from J; bases not matched to a gene: 8. This chain's CDR3 is CASSPQLAGGRETQYF. The DNA of the CDR3 is TGTGCCAGCAGCCCTCAACTAGCGGGAGGCCGAGAGACCCAGTACTTC.

Only one count was recorded for this clone. The gene calls are TRBV7-9 and TRBJ1-3, with TRBD1 matching over 9 bases. CDR3 length: 15 residues. CDR1 and CDR2 (germline): SEHNR, FQNEAQ (reference sequence). V shed 6 bases and J 3 bases; nucleotides not matched to a gene: 6. Here the CDR3 DNA reads TGTGCCAGCAGTCGAACAGGGGGCTTTGGAAACACCATATATTTT. This translates into CASSRTGGFGNTIYF.

This rearrangement joins TRBV4-3 to TRBJ2-1; maybe TRBD2 (6 bases). This CDR3 contains 17 residues. CDR1 LGHNA and CDR2 YSLEER come from the germline V gene. The ends were cut back, 0 bases at V and 10 bases at J, with 22 bases in the middle. The CDR3 here is CASSQDWDLKGPVEQFF. DNA of the CDR3: TGCGCCAGCAGCCAAGATTGGGACTTGAAGGGCCCTGTGGAGCAGTTCTTC.

The V call is TRBV9, the J call TRBJ2-5, with 9 bases identical to TRBD2. Germline V gene sequence: CDR1 SGDLS, CDR2 YYNGEE. Losses at the gene ends were 0 bases for V and 5 bases for J; bases not matched to a gene: 11. The length of the CDR3 is 17 residues. The CDR3 sequence is CASSVATVGSGSETQYF. The CDR3 nucleotides are TGTGCCAGCAGCGTAGCTACCGTGGGTAGCGGGAGTGAGACCCAGTACTTC.

The DNA for the CDR3 is TGTGCCACCAGGAGCAGGGGGACAATGAACACTGAAGCTTTCTTT. This codes for CATRSRGTMNTEAFF. The chain has TRBV15 and TRBJ1-1, with 7 bases aligning to TRBD1. The CDR3 runs 15 residues. V gave up 6 bases and J gave up 0 bases; unmatched junction bases: 7. Per the germline V gene, CDR1 is LNHNV and CDR2 is YYDKDF (reference sequence).

The chain carries TRBV7-3 and TRBJ2-1, with TRBD2 matching over 9 bases. Germline values: CDR1 SGHTA, CDR2 FQGTGA. The CDR3 has 17 residues. V lost 4 bases, J lost 7 bases, and 14 bases stayed unmatched. The CDR3 region has the DNA TGTGCCAGCAGCTCCGAAGTCCTAGCGGGGACCCAGAATGAGCAGTTCTTC. Amino acids: CASSSEVLAGTQNEQFF.

The V and J genes are TRBV9 and TRBJ1-2; perhaps TRBD1 as D (5 bases). The CDR3 totals 14 residues. V dropped 0 bases and J dropped 7 bases, with 13 bases sitting between them. CDR1 is SGDLS and CDR2 is YYNGEE in the germline V gene. The CDR3 DNA reads TGTGCCAGCAGCGTAGTTCACGGGGCCTCTGGCTACACCTTC. Translation gives CASSVVHGASGYTF.

The gene calls are TRBV7-2 and TRBJ2-2; weak D call: TRBD1 (6 bases). V lost 7 bases and J 2 bases, leaving 11 bases between the germline ends. The CDR3 runs to 14 residues. Germline loops: CDR1 SGHTA, CDR2 FQGNSA. The CDR3 here is CASTLDSNTGELFF. CDR3 in DNA: TGTGCCAGCACCCTGGACAGTAACACCGGGGAGCTGTTTTTT.

This clone has just a few counts. The V gene is TRBV11-2, the J gene TRBJ1-5; D is ambiguous. Germline values: CDR1 SGHAT, CDR2 FQNNGV. The CDR3 is 13 residues long. Trimming cost V 0 bases and J 3 bases, with 3 bases left between them. CDR3 nucleotide sequence: TGTGCCAGCAGCTTAGAGATCAATCAGCCCCAGCATTTT. Translation: CASSLEINQPQHF.

This sequence joins TRBV27 and TRBJ1-1; D is possibly TRBD1 (5 bases). V was shortened by 1 base and J by 1 base, with 10 bases between the two germline ends. The CDR3 is 15 residues long. Germline assignment: CDR1 MNHEY and CDR2 SMNVEV (reference sequence). The CDR3 region is CASSLYGQGNTEAFF. CDR3 DNA: TGTGCCAGCAGTTTATATGGTCAGGGGAACACTGAAGCTTTCTTT.

Only one count was recorded for this clone. The rearrangement uses TRBV7-9 and TRBJ2-7; D tentatively fits TRBD1 or TRBD2 (5 bases each). The germline V gene has CDR1 SEHNR and CDR2 FQNEAQ (reference sequence). CDR3 length equals 13 residues. V was shortened by 8 bases and J by 2 bases, with 13 bases between the two germline ends. The CDR3 sequence: CASRGRDPYEQYF. The CDR3 bases are TGTGCCAGCCGGGGCAGAGACCCCTACGAGCAGTACTTC.

This sequence joins TRBV5-1 and TRBJ2-3; D gene ambiguous. This CDR3 region has 14 residues. V shed 0 bases and J shed 0 bases, with 5 bases lying between them. Germline assignment: CDR1 SGHRS and CDR2 YFSETQ. The CDR3 DNA sequence: TGCGCCAGCAGCTTGGCAGAGAGCACAGATACGCAGTATTTT. Its translation is CASSLAESTDTQYF.

The chain carries TRBV9 and TRBJ2-3; 10 bases match TRBD1. V lost 4 bases and J lost 1; bases outside the gene matches: 9. The germline gives CDR1 SGDLS, CDR2 YYNGEE. CDR3 length: 17 amino acids. As DNA, the CDR3 is TGTGCCAGCAGCCGTAGCCCAGGGACAGGGGGCACAGATACGCAGTATTTT. As protein: CASSRSPGTGGTDTQYF.

CDR3 sequence: CASSGDRRKLAKNIQYF. As DNA, the CDR3 is TGTGCCAGCAGTGGGGACAGAAGAAAGCTAGCCAAAAACATTCAGTACTTC. The chain carries TRBV2 and TRBJ2-4; 7 positions agree with TRBD1. The length of the CDR3 is 17 residues. Germline values: CDR1 SNHLY, CDR2 FYNNEI. V lost 4 bases and J lost 0; bases outside the gene matches: 9.

This chain links TRBV5-4 with TRBJ1-1; D call uncertain. Looked up from germline, CDR1 is SGHNT and CDR2 is YYREEE (reference sequence). The CDR3 is 13 residues long. V was shortened by 0 bases and J by 1 base, with 4 bases between the two germline ends. CDR3 sequence reads: CASSLDRNTEAFF. In nucleotides, the CDR3 is TGTGCCAGCAGCTTGGATAGGAACACTGAAGCTTTCTTT. The variable domain in full, completed from reference TRBV5-4 and TRBJ1-1, reads ETGVTQSPTHLIKTRGQQVTLRCSSQSGHNTVSWYQQALGQGPQFIFQYYREEENGRGNFPPRFSGLQFPNYSSELNVNALELDDSALYLCASSLDRNTEAFFGQGTRLTVV.

The chain joins TRBV5-1 to TRBJ1-1; weak D call: TRBD1 (5 bases). The CDR3 runs to 15 residues. V shed 0 bases and J shed 3 bases, with 12 bases lying between them. Germline assignment: CDR1 SGHRS and CDR2 YFSETQ. CDR3 sequence reads: CASSLVPGADTEAFF. The CDR3 bases are TGCGCCAGCAGCTTGGTCCCCGGGGCGGACACTGAAGCTTTCTTT. Full variable domain (remainder filled in from reference TRBV5-1 and TRBJ1-1): KAGVTQTPRYLIKTRGQQVTLSCSPISGHRSVSWYQQTPGQGLQFLFEYFSETQRNKGNFPGRFSGRQFSNSRSEMNVSTLELGDSALYLCASSLVPGADTEAFFGQGTRLTVV.

The DNA of the CDR3 is TGTGCCATAGGAGACAGGGGTAATTCACCCCTCCACTTT. It yields the protein CAIGDRGNSPLHF. This rearrangement joins TRBV6-5 to TRBJ1-6, with TRBD1 matching over 8 bases. The V gene end was trimmed by 10 bases and the J gene end by 6 bases; junction bases not matched to a gene: 5. The germline gives CDR1 MNHEY, CDR2 SVGAGI. This CDR3 region has 13 residues.

Comment on this clone: The germline gene is not matched at one end of the junction; a read error may be the cause. The chain carries TRBV7-8 and TRBJ1-2, with 9 bases aligning to TRBD1. CDR1 is SGHVS and CDR2 is FQNEAQ in the germline V gene. The CDR3 spans 15 residues. This chain's CDR3 is CASSETGGRRYGCTF. CDR3 bases: TGTGCCAGCAGCGAAACAGGGGGCCGACGCTATGGCTGCACCTTC.